This TCR beta chain was captured in a study of blood T cells in healthy people across ages. Germline V gene data show CDR1 as MDHEN and CDR2 as SYDVKM. Trimming shortened V by 3 bases and J by 10 bases, and 21 bases separated the two germline ends. The CDR3 is 15 amino acids. Per sample, a minimum of 6.5 million PBMCs were isolated. Extractions gave at least 6 micrograms of total RNA per sample. This clonotype has a handful of counts. What it binds is unknown. Study-wide results and caveats: There was no known CMV status for donors, so expanded clonotype changes were possibly confounded.

Alongside a J-beta primer mix, a sample-barcoded 5' primer served in a second PCR lasting 7 to 11 cycles. Every molecule of cDNA carried a tag from a template-switch adaptor with 12 random nucleotides. TCRdb redid the calling of the 5' RACE reads with MiXCR, one entry per CDR3 protein. The table includes 850,000 or so distinct CDR3 sequences, 29% detected once. This TCR was sampled from an elderly woman in good health. The chain combines TRBV28 with TRBJ1-1; D gene unclear. Sequencing was carried out using blood. CDR3 nucleotides: TGTGCCAGCAGTTTTGCAGGAGGAGGCCCGGCAGTAGCTTTCTTT. Amino acid sequence: CASSFAGGGPAVAFF.